A single sample is the source of the 11 T cell receptor beta chains below, sequenced in a study of patients and donors after allogeneic stem cell transplantation (dated by TCRdb to about 2020). The library was produced with RT-PCR. The data were produced on a NextSeq 550. TCRdb reanalyzed the raw reads on its own, using fastp at Q25 for trimming and MiXCR for clone calling, and kept in-frame beta chains. Every entry covers one CDR3 protein and lists the most common genes and DNA from its rows. Counted in this sample were roughly 200,000 distinct CDR3 sequences; over 30% of them appeared once. The top ten constitute 11% of the sample. The sample was blood, either unsorted or a sorted T cell fraction (not recorded which). These receptors originate from a human donor who was either an allogeneic HSCT recipient or a stem cell or donor lymphocyte infusion donor (not recorded which). It is not recorded whose cells these are; they may come from a transplant donor.

This clonotype occurred a few times. The chain employs TRBV10-3 and TRBJ1-1; D perhaps matches TRBD1 (6 bases). Trimming took 2 bases from V and 2 from J, leaving 21 bases between them. This CDR3 contains 18 residues. Germline loops: CDR1 ENHRY, CDR2 SYGVKD. The CDR3 loop reads CAISEPNWAGEINTEAFF. Written as DNA, the CDR3 is TGTGCCATCAGTGAGCCAAACTGGGCAGGGGAAATTAACACTGAAGCTTTCTTT.

V gene TRBV7-2 combines with J gene TRBJ1-4; the D is unclear. The V gene lost 0 bases and the J gene lost 5 bases, with 7 bases spanning the gap. CDR1 SGHTA and CDR2 FQGNSA come from the germline V gene. CDR3 length: 14 residues. The CDR3 DNA follows: TGTGCCAGCAGCTTAGCGGGGAGAAATGAAAAACTGTTTTTT. Protein: CASSLAGRNEKLFF.

The chain links TRBV3-1 to TRBJ2-1, with unresolved D. This CDR3 is built from 16 residues. V was trimmed by 1 base and J by 2 bases, leaving 12 bases between them. From germline, CDR1 is LGHDT and CDR2 YNNKEL (reference sequence). The CDR3 region has the DNA TGTGCCAGCAGCCAAGTTCTTCTAGTCGCCTACAATGAGCAGTTCTTC. Its protein is CASSQVLLVAYNEQFF.

There are a few counts of this clonotype. The V call is TRBV5-1, the J call TRBJ1-4; D might be TRBD1 (5 bases). The V gene's germline CDR1 is SGHRS and CDR2 YFSETQ. The CDR3 is 15 amino acids. Trimming took off 0 bases at V and 5 bases at J, with 11 bases between the two ends. Here the CDR3 reads CASSLATGLNEKLFF. CDR3 DNA sequence: TGCGCCAGCAGCTTGGCCACAGGCCTCAATGAAAAACTGTTTTTT.

CDR3 in DNA: TGTGCCACCCAGACAGGACGGTCGGGATCTCGAGGCTACACCTTC. Its protein product is CATQTGRSGSRGYTF. This chain joins TRBV10-3 and TRBJ1-2; possible D gene TRBD1, 6 bases. The V gene's germline CDR1 is ENHRY and CDR2 SYGVKD. The CDR3 runs to 15 residues. Trimming shortened V by 10 bases and J by 8 bases, and 26 bases separated the two germline ends.

This rearrangement joins TRBV30 to TRBJ1-2, with TRBD1 as a possible D gene (6 bases). The V and J ends lost 2 bases and 4 bases respectively, with 11 bases between them. The CDR3 extends over 13 amino acids. Germline V gene lookup returns CDR1 GTSNPN and CDR2 SVGIG (reference sequence). CDR3 residues: CAWSQQGFYGYTF. The CDR3 nucleotides read TGTGCCTGGAGTCAACAGGGATTCTATGGCTACACCTTC.

This clonotype was picked up a small number of times. V gene TRBV6-5 combines with J gene TRBJ1-2; D uncertain. CDR3 length: 14 amino acids. Germline V gene sequence: CDR1 MNHEY, CDR2 SVGAGI. Trimming removed 6 bases at V and 2 bases at J, with 13 bases between. The DNA for the CDR3 is TGTGCCAGCAGCAAACTCGGCGGGAACTATGGCTACACCTTC. Its protein is CASSKLGGNYGYTF.

The chain has TRBV9 and TRBJ2-2; unclear D gene. CDR3 length equals 13 residues. Germline loops: CDR1 SGDLS, CDR2 YYNGEE. V shed 4 bases and J shed 4 bases, with 8 bases lying between them. The CDR3 reads CASSYDITGELFF. CDR3 in DNA: TGTGCCAGCAGCTACGACATCACCGGGGAGCTGTTTTTT.

This rearrangement joins TRBV7-9 to TRBJ1-4; TRBD1 might be the D (5 bases). This CDR3 has 14 residues. V shed 5 bases and J shed 6 bases, with 13 bases lying between them. Germline loops: CDR1 SEHNR, CDR2 FQNEAQ (reference sequence). CDR3 sequence (DNA): TGTGCCAGCAGCCGACAGCCAAGGGATGAAAAACTGTTTTTT. This sequence encodes CASSRQPRDEKLFF.

The table lists this clonotype with a few counts. The V call is TRBV30, the J call TRBJ1-5; D unresolved. Germline V gene lookup returns CDR1 GTSNPN and CDR2 SVGIG (reference sequence). The CDR3 consists of 14 residues. Trimming took off 1 base at V and 6 bases at J, with 13 bases between the two ends. The CDR3: CAWSDQTRFQPQHF. Written as DNA, the CDR3 is TGTGCCTGGAGTGACCAGACCCGGTTTCAGCCCCAGCATTTT.

The CDR3 reads CSARGADLSYNEQFF. DNA of the CDR3: TGCAGTGCTAGAGGGGCGGATCTCTCCTACAATGAGCAGTTCTTC. The V gene is TRBV20-1, the J gene TRBJ2-1; D ambiguous. Trimming removed 1 base from V and 0 bases from J, with 10 bases in between. The CDR3 spans 15 residues. CDR1 is DFQATT and CDR2 is SNEGSKA in the germline V gene (reference sequence).